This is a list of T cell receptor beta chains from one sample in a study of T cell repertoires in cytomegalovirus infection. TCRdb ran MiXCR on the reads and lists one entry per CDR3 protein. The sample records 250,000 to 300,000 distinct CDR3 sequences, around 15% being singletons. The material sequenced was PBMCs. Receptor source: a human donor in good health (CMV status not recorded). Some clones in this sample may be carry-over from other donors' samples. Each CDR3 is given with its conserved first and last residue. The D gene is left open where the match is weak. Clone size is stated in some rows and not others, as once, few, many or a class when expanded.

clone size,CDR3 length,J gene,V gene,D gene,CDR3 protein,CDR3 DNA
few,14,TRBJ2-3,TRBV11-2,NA,CASSGAGLPDTQYF,TGTGCCAGCAGCGGCGCGGGGCTCCCAGATACGCAGTATTTT
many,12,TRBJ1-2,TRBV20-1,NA,CSATGGDYGYTF,TGCAGTGCTACCGGGGGAGACTATGGCTACACCTTC
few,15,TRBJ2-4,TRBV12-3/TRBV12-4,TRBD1,CASSFQGQAGHIQYF,TGTGCCAGCAGTTTTCAGGGACAGGCTGGACACATTCAGTACTTC
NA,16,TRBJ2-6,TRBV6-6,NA,CASSLGALSGANVLTF,TGTGCCAGCAGTCTCGGGGCCCTCTCTGGGGCCAACGTCCTGACTTTC
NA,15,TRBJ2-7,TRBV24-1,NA,CATSGAKAGPYEQYF,TGTGCCACCAGTGGGGCGAAAGCGGGCCCCTACGAGCAGTACTTC
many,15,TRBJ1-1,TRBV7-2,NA,CASSYAWGNKAEAFF,TGTGCCAGCAGCTATGCGTGGGGAAATAAGGCTGAAGCTTTCTTT
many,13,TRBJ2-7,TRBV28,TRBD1,CASISQGANEQYF,TGTGCCAGCATTTCACAGGGGGCAAACGAGCAGTACTTC
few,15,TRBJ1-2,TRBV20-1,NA,CSASSLQGLDYGYTF,TGCAGTGCTAGTAGTCTCCAGGGGCTAGACTATGGCTACACCTTC
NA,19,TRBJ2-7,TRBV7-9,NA,CASSSSSPLTSGTFYEQYF,TGTGCCAGCAGCTCCTCATCCCCACTGACGAGCGGTACCTTCTACGAGCAGTACTTC
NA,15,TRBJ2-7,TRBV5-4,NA,CASSTGWGQTYEQYF,TGTGCCAGCAGTACTGGATGGGGCCAGACCTACGAGCAGTACTTC
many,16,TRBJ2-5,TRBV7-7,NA,CASEGLTRGGEKTQYF,TGTGCCAGCGAGGGTCTTACCAGGGGAGGCGAAAAGACCCAGTACTTC
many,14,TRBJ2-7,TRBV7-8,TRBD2,CASSSLTSGYEQYF,TGTGCCAGCAGCTCGTTGACTAGCGGATACGAGCAGTACTTC
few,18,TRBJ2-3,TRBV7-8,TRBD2,CASSLIRTSGSSTDTQYF,TGTGCCAGCAGCTTAATCCGCACTAGCGGGTCTAGCACAGATACGCAGTATTTT